The clone carrying this TCR beta chain was seen a single time. The antigen remains unidentified. These data come from a study of CD8 T cells in ankylosing spondylitis. Study-wide results and caveats: Blood of patients with ankylosing spondylitis appeared to be characterized by a TCR beta motif of fewer than 10 highly homologous variants. Matched ankylosing spondylitis synovial fluid reportedly contained a significantly enriched population of disease-linked clones. Earlier work had already found some motif variants in reactive arthritis synovial fluid and blood.

Researchers built TCR beta libraries using quantitative 5'-RACE with molecular barcodes. MiXCR, applied by TCRdb to the 5' RACE reads, yields one record per CDR3 protein. This sample has fewer than 250,000 distinct CDR3 sequences, with about 10% found just once. This CDR3 spans 15 amino acids. V was clipped by 2 bases and J by 9 bases; unmatched bases: 11. Germline V lookup: CDR1 SEHNR, CDR2 FQNEAQ (reference sequence). This receptor was taken from a male donor with ankylosing spondylitis or in good health (not recorded which). The J gene is TRBJ2-3, the V gene TRBV7-9; TRBD2 matches at 7 bases. Sequenced input: blood, either unsorted or a sorted T cell fraction (not recorded which). The CDR3 DNA sequence: TGTGCCAGCAGCTTAAGACGGGGGGATTTAGACACGCAGTATTTT. Encoded protein: CASSLRRGDLDTQYF.